This TCR beta chain was sequenced in a study of spatial heterogeneity in lung cancer. Each CDR3 protein is one row after TCRdb ran MiXCR on the 5' RACE reads. The table includes around 13,000 distinct CDR3 sequences, roughly 5.4% detected once. Points from the study as a whole: Expanded intratumoral alpha and beta TCR counts tracked tumor mutation counts.

This clonotype has ten or more counts. As yet, its antigen is unknown. Described time point: sample taken at primary tumor resection. Germline CDR1 is MNHEY and CDR2 is SMNVEV (reference sequence). Trimming took 6 bases from V and 7 from J; bases not matched to a gene: 11. The CDR3 contains 15 residues. The source was lung tumor tissue, collected at surgery. This TCR was recovered from a male donor with early-stage non-small cell lung cancer. The chain joins TRBV27 to TRBJ2-1, with TRBD1 identical over 8 bases. CDR3 loop: CASRAGQGGINEQFF. CDR3 in DNA: TGTGCCAGCAGAGCCGGACAGGGTGGTATTAATGAGCAGTTCTTC.